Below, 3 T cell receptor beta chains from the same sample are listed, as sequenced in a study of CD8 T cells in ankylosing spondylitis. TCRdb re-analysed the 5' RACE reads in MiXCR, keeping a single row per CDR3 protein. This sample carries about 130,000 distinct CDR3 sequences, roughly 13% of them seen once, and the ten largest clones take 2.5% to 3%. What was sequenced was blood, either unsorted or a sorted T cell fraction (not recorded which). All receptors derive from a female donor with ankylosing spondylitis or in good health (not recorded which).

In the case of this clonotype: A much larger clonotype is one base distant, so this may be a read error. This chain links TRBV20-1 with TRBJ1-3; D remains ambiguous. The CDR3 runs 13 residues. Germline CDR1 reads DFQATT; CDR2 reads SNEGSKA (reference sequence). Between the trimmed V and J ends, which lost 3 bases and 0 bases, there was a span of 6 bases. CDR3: CSASEGSGNTIYF. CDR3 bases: TGCAGTGCTAGTGAGGGCTCTGGAAACACCATATATTTT.

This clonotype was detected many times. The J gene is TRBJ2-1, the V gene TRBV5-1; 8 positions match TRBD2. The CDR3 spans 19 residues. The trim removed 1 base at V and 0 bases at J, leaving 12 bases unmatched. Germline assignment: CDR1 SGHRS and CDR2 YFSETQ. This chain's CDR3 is CASSLRIKRGLNSYNEQFF. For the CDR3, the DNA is TGCGCCAGCAGCTTGAGGATAAAGCGGGGGTTAAACTCCTACAATGAGCAGTTCTTC.

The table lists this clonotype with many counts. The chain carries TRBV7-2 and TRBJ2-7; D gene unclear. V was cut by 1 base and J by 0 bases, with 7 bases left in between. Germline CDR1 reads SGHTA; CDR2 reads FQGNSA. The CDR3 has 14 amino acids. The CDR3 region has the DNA TGTGCCAGCAGCTTAGTTATGTCCTCCTACGAGCAGTACTTC. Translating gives CASSLVMSSYEQYF.